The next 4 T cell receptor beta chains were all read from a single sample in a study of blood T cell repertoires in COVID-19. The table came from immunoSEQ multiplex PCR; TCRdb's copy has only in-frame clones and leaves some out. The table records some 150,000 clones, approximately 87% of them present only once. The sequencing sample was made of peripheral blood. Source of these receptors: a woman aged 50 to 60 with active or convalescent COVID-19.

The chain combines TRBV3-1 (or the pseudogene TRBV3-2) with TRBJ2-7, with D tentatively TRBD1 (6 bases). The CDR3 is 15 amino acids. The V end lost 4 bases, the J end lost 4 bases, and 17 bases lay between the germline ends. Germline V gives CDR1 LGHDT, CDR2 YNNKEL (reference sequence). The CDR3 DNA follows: TGTGCCAGCAGCCGGAAACAGGGTAGTAATTACGAGCAGTACTTC. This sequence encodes CASSRKQGSNYEQYF.

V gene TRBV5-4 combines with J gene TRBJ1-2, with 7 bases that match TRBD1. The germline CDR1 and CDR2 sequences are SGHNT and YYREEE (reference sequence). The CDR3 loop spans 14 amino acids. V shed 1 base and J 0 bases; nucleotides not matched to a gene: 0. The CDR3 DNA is TGTGCCAGCAGCTTGCAGGGGGCTAACTATGGCTACACCTTC. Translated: CASSLQGANYGYTF.

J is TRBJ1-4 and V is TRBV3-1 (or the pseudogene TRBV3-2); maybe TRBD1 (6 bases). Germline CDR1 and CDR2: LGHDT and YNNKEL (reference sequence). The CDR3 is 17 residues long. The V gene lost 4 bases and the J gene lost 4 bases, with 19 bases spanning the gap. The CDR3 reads CASSRRGTGRYNEKLFF. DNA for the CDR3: TGTGCCAGCAGCCGGCGCGGAACAGGGCGGTATAATGAAAAACTGTTTTTT.

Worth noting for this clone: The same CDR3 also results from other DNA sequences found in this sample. The CDR3 spells CASSPGSSGNTIYF. CDR3 DNA: TGCGCCAGTTCCCCGGGGTCCTCTGGAAACACCATATATTTT. The chain links TRBV5-1 to TRBJ1-3; D uncertain. The CDR3 extends over 14 amino acids. The germline V gene encodes CDR1 SGHRS and CDR2 YFSETQ. Trimming left V 8 bases short and J 0 bases short, with 12 bases between.